This T cell receptor beta chain originates from a study of spatial heterogeneity in lung cancer. Time point here: blood at routine non-recurrence follow-up after resection. TCRdb fed the 5' RACE reads into MiXCR, producing one record per CDR3 protein. The sample lists some 30,000 distinct CDR3 sequences, approximately 5.1% occurring once. With 7 bases removed from V and 2 bases from J, the gap between germline ends came to 14 bases. CDR3 length: 13 residues. The germline gives CDR1 SQVTM, CDR2 ANQGSEA. In this sample, this clonotype turned up many times. The sample consisted of PBMCs, taken at follow-up. This chain connects TRBV29-1 to TRBJ1-1; weak D call: TRBD1 (5 bases). The clonotype comes from a female donor with early-stage non-small cell lung cancer. The CDR3 bases are TGCAGCGCCTTGACAGTCGATAACACTGAAGCTTTCTTT. This sequence encodes CSALTVDNTEAFF.